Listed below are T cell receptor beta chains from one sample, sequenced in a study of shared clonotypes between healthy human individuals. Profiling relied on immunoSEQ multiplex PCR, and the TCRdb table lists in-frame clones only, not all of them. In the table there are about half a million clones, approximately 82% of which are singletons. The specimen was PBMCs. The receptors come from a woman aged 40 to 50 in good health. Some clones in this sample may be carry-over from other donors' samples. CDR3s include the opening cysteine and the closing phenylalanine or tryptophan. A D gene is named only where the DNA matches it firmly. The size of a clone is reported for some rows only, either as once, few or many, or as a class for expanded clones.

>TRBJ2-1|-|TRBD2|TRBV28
TGTGCCAGCAGTCCGCCGGGTAGCGGGACGAATGAGCAGTTCTTC
CASSPPGSGTNEQFF
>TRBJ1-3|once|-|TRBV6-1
TGTGCCAGCAGCTTAACAGGGTTGGACACCATATATTTT
CASSLTGLDTIYF
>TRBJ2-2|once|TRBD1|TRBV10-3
TGTGCCGTATCAGGGGGCGCGAACACCGGGGAGCTGTTTTTT
CAVSGGANTGELFF
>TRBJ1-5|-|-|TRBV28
TGTGCCAGCAGTTTACAAGGGTACAATCAGCCCCAGCATTTT
CASSLQGYNQPQHF
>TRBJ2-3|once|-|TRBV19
TGTGCCAGCGGACTTCGCACAGATACGCAGTATTTT
CASGLRTDTQYF
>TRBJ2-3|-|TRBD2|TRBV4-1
TGCGCCAGCAGCCAAGATCTGGGGACTAGCAAAGATACGCAGTATTTT
CASSQDLGTSKDTQYF
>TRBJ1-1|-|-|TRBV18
TGTGCCAGCTCGTCCCTGATGGGGAACACTGAAGCTTTCTTT
CASSSLMGNTEAFF
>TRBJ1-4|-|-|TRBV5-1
TGCGCCAGCAGCTTGGTCGGGGGTAATGAAAAACTGTTTTTT
CASSLVGGNEKLFF
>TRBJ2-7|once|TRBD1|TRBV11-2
TGTGCCAGCAGCCCAGGGACAGGGATCTACGAGCAGTACTTC
CASSPGTGIYEQYF
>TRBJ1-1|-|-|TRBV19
TGTGCCAGTAGTACACCCGGTTTGAACACTGAAGCTTTCTTT
CASSTPGLNTEAFF
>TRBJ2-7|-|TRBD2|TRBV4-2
TGTGCCAGCAGCCAAGGGCGGGGACTAGACTACGAGCAGTACTTC
CASSQGRGLDYEQYF
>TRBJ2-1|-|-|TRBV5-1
TGCGCCAGCAAATCAGGTGATGAGCAGTTCTTC
CASKSGDEQFF
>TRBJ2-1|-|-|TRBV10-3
TGTGCCATCAGTGAGACTCTAGCGAGCTCCTACAATGAGCAGTTCTTC
CAISETLASSYNEQFF
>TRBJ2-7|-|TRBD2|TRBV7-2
TGTGCCAGCCTCAGGGCTAGCGGGAAAACCCACGAGCAGTACTTC
CASLRASGKTHEQYF
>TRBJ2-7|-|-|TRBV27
TGTGCCAGCAGTCCCTCGGGGAGCGGGTTCTCCTACGAGCAGTACTTC
CASSPSGSGFSYEQYF
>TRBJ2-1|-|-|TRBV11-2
TGTGCCAGCAGCTTAGGTACTAGGTCCAATGAGCAGTTCTTC
CASSLGTRSNEQFF
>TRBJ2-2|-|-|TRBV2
TGTGCCAGCAGTGAAAACAGCTACACCGGGGAGCTGTTTTTT
CASSENSYTGELFF
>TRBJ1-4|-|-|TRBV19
TGTGCCAGTATCGGGCGCGGGACGCCAAATGAAAAACTGTTTTTT
CASIGRGTPNEKLFF
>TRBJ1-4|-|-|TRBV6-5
TGTGCCAGTAAGGACAGTCCAACTAATGAAAAACTGTTTTTT
CASKDSPTNEKLFF